This T cell receptor beta chain appears in the sequencing data of a study of T-cell memory formation after mild COVID-19. Study-wide results and limits: Clones that contracted clustered mainly in CM and EM if CD4+ and in EMRA if CD8+.

This clonotype was seen a few times. Its antigen is unidentified. With 8 bases clipped from V and 4 bases from J, the junction kept 8 bases outside the gene matches. The CDR3 spans 13 residues. TCRdb fed the 5' RACE reads into MiXCR, producing one record per CDR3 protein. This table has around 260,000 distinct CDR3 sequences, around 16% appearing once. Sequenced sample: PBMCs or a T cell subset sorted from them (not recorded which). V and J are TRBV12-3 or TRBV12-4 and TRBJ2-7; 7 bases align to TRBD1. This clonotype was sampled from a man in his late teens or twenties who had mild COVID-19 (a few samples of this study predate the infection). Cell type and time point are not known. CDR3 sequence (DNA): TGTGCCAGCGCCACAGGGGATATGTACGAGCAGTACTTC. It specifies CASATGDMYEQYF.